This is a list of T cell receptor beta chains from one sample in a study of response to subunit inactivated influenza vaccine. Each CDR3 protein gets one entry after TCRdb re-called the RT-PCR reads with MiXCR. The sample shows about 650,000 distinct CDR3 sequences, 15% to 17% of them seen only once. Source: PBMCs from blood, taken 11 to 12 days after vaccination. The source is a man in his forties or fifties who received an inactivated influenza vaccine. CDR3s include the opening cysteine and the closing phenylalanine or tryptophan. D genes are given only for firm matches. Size tells how often a clone was seen (once, few, many) or the class of an expanded clone, and some rows leave it out.

>TRBV10-3|TRBJ2-1|few|TRBD2
CAISELRTSGNEQFF
TGTGCCATCAGTGAGTTGAGGACTAGCGGCAATGAGCAGTTCTTC
>TRBV11-3|TRBJ2-5|few|NA
CASSSHRTPVWDRGLQETQYF
TGTGCCAGCAGCTCACACAGGACACCGGTGTGGGACCGGGGGCTCCAAGAGACCCAGTACTTC
>TRBV30|TRBJ1-2|few|TRBD1
CAWNKQGSVGYTF
TGTGCCTGGAACAAACAGGGGAGTGTAGGCTACACCTTC
>TRBV10-3|TRBJ1-2|few|TRBD1
CAILSAGQGGGYTF
TGTGCCATCCTTTCGGCTGGACAGGGAGGAGGCTACACCTTC
>TRBV29-1|TRBJ1-1|NA|NA
CSVKGRARHEAFF
TGCAGCGTTAAGGGCAGGGCAAGACATGAAGCTTTCTTT
>TRBV24-1|TRBJ2-3|NA|NA
CATSDFPTMESDTQYF
TGTGCCACCAGTGATTTCCCTACAATGGAGTCAGATACGCAGTATTTT
>TRBV7-2|TRBJ1-2|many|NA
CASSSGSFYGYTF
TGTGCCAGCAGCTCGGGATCGTTTTATGGCTACACCTTC
>TRBV11-1|TRBJ2-1|many|NA
CASSLTKDNEQFF
TGTGCCAGCAGCTTAACGAAGGACAATGAGCAGTTCTTC
>TRBV9|TRBJ2-7|NA|NA
CASSEDLYSYEQYF
TGTGCCAGCAGCGAGGACCTGTACTCCTACGAGCAGTACTTC
>TRBV11-2|TRBJ2-7|few|TRBD2
CASRKLAGGEWYEQYF
TGTGCCAGCAGGAAACTAGCGGGGGGGGAGTGGTACGAGCAGTACTTC
>TRBV7-6|TRBJ1-3|NA|TRBD1
CASSAQTGTGNTIYF
TGTGCCAGCAGCGCCCAGACAGGGACTGGAAACACCATATATTTT
>TRBV4-3|TRBJ2-7|many|NA
CASSQEWNGQGNEQYF
TGCGCCAGCAGCCAAGAGTGGAATGGACAAGGTAACGAGCAGTACTTC
>TRBV7-9|TRBJ2-7|many|TRBD2
CASFSSDGGGNEQYF
TGTGCCAGCTTCTCCTCCGATGGGGGGGGGAACGAGCAGTACTTC
>TRBV20-1|TRBJ2-5|few|TRBD2
CSARDLSPAGVKETQYF
TGCAGTGCTAGAGATCTCTCTCCAGCGGGGGTAAAAGAGACCCAGTACTTC
>TRBV18|TRBJ2-7|few|NA
CASSPKVRQSYEQYF
TGTGCCAGCTCACCGAAGGTCCGGCAATCCTACGAGCAGTACTTC
>TRBV27|TRBJ2-7|many|NA
CASSPTTTGIGEQYF
TGTGCCAGCAGTCCAACTACGACAGGAATTGGAGAGCAGTACTTC
>TRBV13|TRBJ2-6|NA|NA
CASSAMGASGANVLTF
TGTGCCAGCAGCGCAATGGGGGCCTCTGGGGCCAACGTCCTGACTTTC
>TRBV6-5|TRBJ2-2|few|NA
CASSYGFRGRDTGELFF
TGTGCCAGCAGTTATGGGTTCAGGGGTCGGGACACCGGGGAGCTGTTTTTT
>TRBV5-1|TRBJ2-5|NA|TRBD2
CASSRTSGREFQETQYF
TGCGCCAGCAGTCGGACTAGCGGGAGAGAATTCCAAGAGACCCAGTACTTC
>TRBV28|TRBJ2-7|NA|NA
CASSRLPPQAPYEQYF
TGTGCCAGCAGCCGACTACCCCCCCAGGCTCCCTACGAGCAGTACTTC
>TRBV3-1|TRBJ2-4|NA|NA
CASSQEGVDIQYF
TGTGCCAGCAGCCAAGAAGGGGTGGACATTCAGTACTTC
>TRBV7-2|TRBJ2-3|NA|TRBD2
CASSLARASGSTDTQYF
TGTGCCAGCAGCTTAGCGCGGGCTAGCGGGAGCACAGATACGCAGTATTTT
>TRBV5-1|TRBJ1-2|NA|NA
CASSLEPGSFGGYTF
TGCGCCAGCAGCTTGGAGCCGGGATCCTTTGGGGGCTACACCTTC
>TRBV6-1|TRBJ1-1|NA|NA
CASSEGWGSTEAFF
TGTGCCAGCAGTGAGGGGTGGGGGAGCACTGAAGCTTTCTTT
>TRBV14|TRBJ2-1|few|NA
CASSQLGFAYNEQFF
TGTGCCAGCAGCCAATTGGGGTTTGCCTACAATGAGCAGTTCTTC
>TRBV28|TRBJ1-2|many|NA
CASSTPLKKTGDYGYTF
TGTGCCAGCAGTACGCCGCTTAAAAAGACAGGTGACTATGGCTACACCTTC